This TCR beta chain was documented in a study of cytomegalovirus exposure and HLA in healthy donors (dated by TCRdb to the late 2010s). Notes on the research overall: An earlier analysis of approximately 550 of the donors reported more than 250 Gb of sequence data and some 100 million unique TCR beta sequences from about 200 million T cells. In addition to the first cohort of 666 subjects, a separate validation cohort of around 110 different subjects was used. Roughly five DR-DQ haplotypes were handled as single units for association and clustering because linkage in the cohort was strong. The study combined high-throughput TCR immunosequencing, statistical association of individual TCRs with disease status, and machine learning to predict cytomegalovirus infection status. The T cell repertoires of around 670 subjects were profiled by immunosequencing and related to cytomegalovirus serostatus. An earlier analysis of around 640 of the donors used high-throughput TCR beta sequencing to judge whether each TCR beta V gene segment behaved as functional or pseudogenic. Among the roughly 390 genotyped donors, about 83% belonged to the genetic ancestry cluster associated with self-reported Caucasian donors. All discovery cohort repertoires had been generated on a single sequencing platform. The aim of the study was to test whether cataloging public T cell receptors could identify signatures of past pathogen exposure. The later analysis used no new phenotypic data to find candidate immune exposures, relying instead on TCR beta sequences and their occurrence across donors. Class I and class II HLA loci were covered by the typing at four-digit resolution. Donor age, sex, ethnicity and CMV serostatus were compiled alongside the repertoire data. Among 398 genotyped donors of the cohort, an average of around 240,000 unique TCR beta nucleotide sequences were sequenced per donor, roughly 20% of them non-productive. Around 320 gigabases of sequencing data and approximately 85 million unique TCR sequences were included in an early release covering about 600 HLA-typed donors. In a later genetic analysis, genome-wide SNP genotypes for about 60% of the 666 donors were used, and that subset was treated as a discovery cohort. In a later analysis, previously published TCR beta repertoires from 500 to 750 donors were re-analyzed and high-resolution HLA genotyping was added so that TCR occurrence patterns could be studied. The number of donors typed differed by locus, with roughly 629-640 for A, B, C, DRB1 and DQB1, 522 for DQA1, about 610 for DPA1, and under 490 for DPB1.

Study-wide findings and limitations: HLA typing was unavailable for some donors at each locus, so association tests used only the typed subset. In a later genetic analysis, a missense DCLRE1C variant was associated with V-gene and J-gene trimming of TCR beta chains, and the association was replicated in an independent cohort. Assigning TCR associations to individual alleles was difficult when HLA alleles, especially DR and DQ, strongly co-occurred. While some public TCRs were present in many individuals, most TCR sequences turned up only very rarely across donors. In a later analysis, the rate of TCR association differed among HLA loci, with DRB1 alleles having the most associated TCRs and HLA-C alleles having the fewest. A later analysis found that most CMV-associated TCR beta chains appeared HLA-restricted, with HLA associations seemingly driven largely by CMV exposure. The sequencing pipeline was judged likely to have produced a cluster of highly shared sequence variants as a technical artifact. The classifier was reported to diagnose cytomegalovirus status with high specificity and sensitivity in both the original and validation cohorts. Linkage disequilibrium might explain the correlated functional status among segregating V segments, but an unknown experimental factor could not be ruled out. Sequencing depth was assumed to be roughly uniform across donors in the presence/absence analyses, though that assumption may not hold. A total of around 150 TCR beta chains were listed by the study as associated with cytomegalovirus. In an earlier analysis of approximately 590 of the donors, most TCR beta V segments were observed in productive rearrangements about 90% or about 30% of the time, broadly matching IMGT annotations. At a false discovery rate of 0.05, a later analysis linked some 17,000 TCR beta sequences to specific HLA alleles. A further reported finding was that TCR beta sequences accurately predicted the HLA-A and HLA-B alleles for most subjects in the first cohort. A few of the identified cytomegalovirus-associated TCR beta chains were confirmed in vitro to be specific for cytomegalovirus antigens. Compared with equally common non-associated chains, HLA-associated TCR beta chains in a later analysis were more clonally expanded and had lower generation probabilities. The only immune exposure information available for the cohort was CMV serostatus. Some IMGT-functional V segments, including TRBV6-2 and TRBV6-3, could not be distinguished by the 87-base-pair reads and were therefore excluded. Because counts were too low, around 17 rarely observed V segments, including chromosome 9 orphons, were left out of the earlier analysis of approximately 580 of the donors. This cohort had only TCR beta chains sequenced, and the lack of alpha or paired-chain data limited which features could be detected. In a later genetic analysis, fewer N-insertions in productive TCRs were reported among donors in an Asian-associated ancestry cluster than the approximately 670-donor mean. Several of the top co-occurrence clusters appeared to be linked to parvovirus B19, influenza, CMV and Epstein-Barr virus, according to a later analysis. According to the authors, the approach could potentially be generalized to other disease states and immunological phenotypes.

This clone was seen only once. Its cognate antigen has yet to be identified. No much larger clone exists at a distance of one base, and base qualities are not known. The library was generated by the immunoSEQ multiplex PCR assay. The multiplex PCR relied on a mix of 60 forward primers for TCR Vbeta segments and 13 reverse primers for TCR Jbeta segments. The CDR3 region of rearranged TCR beta genes was amplified from genomic DNA with a multiplex PCR assay. Amplified TCR beta libraries were sequenced as 87-base-pair reads on the Illumina HiSeq System. Concerning the study's data processing: A later analysis counted 65 million to 90 million unique TCR beta chains across the 666 repertoires, and around 12 million of these chains were shared by at least two donors. Raw reads were error-corrected and collapsed into unique sequences by a nearest-neighbor algorithm in which closely related sequences were merged to remove PCR and sequencing errors. V, D and J gene segments were assigned by aligning CDR3 sequences to IMGT reference sequences. For a sequence to be retained, at least a six-nucleotide match to both a V gene segment and a J gene segment was required. A rearrangement was called productive if the CDR3 had no stop codons and remained in frame with V and J, and every other rearrangement was called non-productive. Following IMGT convention, CDR3 was defined as the stretch from the second conserved V-encoded cysteine up to the conserved J-encoded phenylalanine. Sequences without an unambiguous match to a single V gene segment were excluded from the earlier analysis of approximately 560 of the donors. An earlier analysis of fewer than 650 of the donors classified V segments as functional when productive rearrangements were above 56.7% and as segregating when the standard deviation between donors was above 5%. To diagnose cytomegalovirus status from the catalog of TCR beta chain sequences, a statistical classification framework was built. In a later analysis, TCR nucleotide sequences were compared against IMGT/GENE-DB human TR gene sequences so that V and J genes could be assigned. Using the TCRdist pipeline, a later analysis assigned CDR3 sequences along with most-parsimonious VDJ recombination scenarios. In a later analysis, every TCR beta chain was defined by the combination of its CDR3 amino acid sequence and its V-gene family, and reads without a unique V-gene family were dropped. A later analysis removed roughly 590 highly shared, low-generation-probability nucleotide sequences to deal with suspected cross-contamination and a sequencing artifact. In a later analysis, a clonal expansion index was calculated for each public chain from normalized within-repertoire ranks of inferred template counts. Generation probabilities in a later analysis came from a VDJ recombination model fitted to out-of-frame rearrangements, and those results were checked against IGoR. In a later analysis, hypergeometric tests were used to score TCR-TCR, TCR-HLA and TCR-CMV co-occurrence, with a repertoire-size bias correction applied to TCR pairs. To estimate false discovery rates, a later analysis permuted the HLA or CMV assignments 20 times. In a later analysis, co-occurring TCRs were grouped using DBSCAN, and TCRdist sequence similarity was added for clustering within HLA-allele-positive subsets. Repertoires with fewer than 30,000 or more than 120,000 public chains, plus five repertoires with anomalous nucleotide sharing, were excluded from co-occurrence clustering. TCRdb took this table from immuneACCESS and kept in-frame rearrangements with V and J called. Such tables lack part of the clones; where checked against another copy, unresolved V genes explain under half of the gap, and the rest is unexplained. V, J and clone size are taken as reported in that table, and D and trimming were inferred from the DNA itself. The sample profile shows more than 110,000 clones; about 80% of them were found once. 5.1% of the sample is held by the ten biggest clonotypes.

The cohort was made up of approximately 670 healthy bone marrow donors. At the time of sampling, every cohort member was nominally healthy, though immune exposures that went unrecorded were likely present. The donor tested CMV seronegative, placing the donor among the 300 to 450 seronegative members of the cohort. Each donor provided a peripheral blood sample, and peripheral blood mononuclear cells were used for TCR beta sequencing. The Qiagen DNeasy Blood Extraction Kit was used to extract genomic DNA from the blood cell samples. The CDR3 sequence holds 16 residues, the cysteine and phenylalanine included. CDR3 DNA only is kept here, 48 bases in frame from base 1. V sheds 0 bases and J sheds 6 bases, leaving 16 bases between their ends. Per the germline V gene, LGHNA is the CDR1 and YSLEER is the CDR2.

This chain joins TRBV4-3 to TRBJ2-3, with TRBD2 as a weak D call on 6 bases. The sequenced material came from PBMCs. This sequence was found in a male donor in good health and CMV-seronegative. At the DNA level, the sequence is TGCGCCAGCAGCCAAGAGATGGCGGGGCTTGGGGATACGCAGTATTTT. This translates into CASSQEMAGLGDTQYF.